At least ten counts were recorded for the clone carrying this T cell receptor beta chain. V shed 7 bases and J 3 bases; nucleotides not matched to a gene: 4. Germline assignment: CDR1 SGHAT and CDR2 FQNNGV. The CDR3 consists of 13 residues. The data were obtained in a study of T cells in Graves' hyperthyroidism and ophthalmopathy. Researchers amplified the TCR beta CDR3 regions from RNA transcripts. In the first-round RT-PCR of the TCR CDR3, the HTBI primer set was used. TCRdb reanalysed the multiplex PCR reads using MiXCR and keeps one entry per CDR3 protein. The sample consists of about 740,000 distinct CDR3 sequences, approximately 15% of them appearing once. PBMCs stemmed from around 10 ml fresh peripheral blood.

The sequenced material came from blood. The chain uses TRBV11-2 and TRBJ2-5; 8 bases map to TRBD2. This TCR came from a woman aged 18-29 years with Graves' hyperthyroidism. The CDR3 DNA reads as TGTGCCAGCATCAAAGCGGGGGAAGAGACCCAGTACTTC. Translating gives CASIKAGEETQYF.